Listed here are 11 T cell receptor beta chains from one sample, sequenced in a study of response to subunit inactivated influenza vaccine. TCRdb reanalysed the RT-PCR reads using MiXCR and keeps one entry per CDR3 protein. Of more than 700,000 distinct CDR3 sequences listed, about 20% are singletons. Source: PBMCs from blood, taken roughly 5 days after vaccination. The receptors shown here come from a man between 45 and 60 years old who received an inactivated influenza vaccine.

This clonotype has more than one count but fewer than ten. The chain is built from TRBV9 and TRBJ2-7; a possible D gene is TRBD1 (6 bases). The CDR3 extends over 13 amino acids. Germline values: CDR1 SGDLS, CDR2 YYNGEE. Between the trimmed V and J ends, which lost 0 bases and 5 bases, there was a span of 9 bases. The CDR3 bases are TGTGCCAGCAGCGTAGGTCGGACAGACGAGCAGTACTTC. This gives the protein CASSVGRTDEQYF.

The chain recombines TRBV9 with TRBJ2-7; D uncertain. The ends were cut back, 4 bases at V and 3 bases at J, with 14 bases in the middle. Germline-derived CDR1 and CDR2 are SGDLS and YYNGEE. CDR3 length: 14 residues. The CDR3 spells CASSKGPNGYEQYF. The CDR3 DNA sequence: TGTGCCAGCAGCAAGGGCCCAAACGGCTACGAGCAGTACTTC.

This clonotype was detected only a few times. V usage is TRBV6-1 and J usage is TRBJ1-1, with 9 bases aligning to TRBD1. The junction had 8 bases not matched to a gene; V was cut back by 9 bases and J by 3 bases. The CDR3 sequence is 14 residues long. Germline loops: CDR1 MNHNS, CDR2 SASEGT. CDR3 residues: CASRETGGHTEAFF. The CDR3 nucleotides are TGTGCCAGTCGGGAGACAGGGGGGCACACTGAAGCTTTCTTT.

This clonotype was seen a few times. The gene calls are TRBV7-9 and TRBJ2-7; 11 bases fit TRBD2. The CDR3 totals 16 residues. Germline loops: CDR1 SEHNR, CDR2 FQNEAQ (reference sequence). Trimming removed 2 bases from V and 0 bases from J; junction bases left unmatched: 3. For the CDR3, the DNA is TGTGCCAGCAGCTTACCGACTAGCGGGGCCTCCTACGAGCAGTACTTC. Its translation is CASSLPTSGASYEQYF. The whole variable domain, remainder taken from reference TRBV7-9 and TRBJ2-7, is DTGVSQNPRHKITKRGQNVTFRCDPISEHNRLYWYRQTLGQGPEFLTYFQNEAQLEKSRLLSDRFSAERPKGSFSTLEIQRTEQGDSAMYLCASSLPTSGASYEQYFGPGTRLTVT.

This clonotype turned up a few times. The chain uses TRBV20-1 and TRBJ2-2; 8 bases are shared with TRBD2. J was trimmed by 1 base and V by 6 bases; bases with no gene match: 7. Germline V gene sequence: CDR1 DFQATT, CDR2 SNEGSKA (reference sequence). This CDR3 is built from 15 residues. CDR3 bases: TGCAGTGCGACACCCAGCGGGGGGAACACCGGGGAGCTGTTTTTT. Translation gives CSATPSGGNTGELFF.

This clonotype was seen more than once but under ten times. The rearrangement links TRBV12-3 or TRBV12-4 to TRBJ1-5, with no clear D. V dropped 5 bases and J dropped 2 bases, with 10 bases sitting between them. This CDR3 spans 14 amino acids. The CDR3 DNA follows: TGTGCCAGCAGTACGAACAGCGGCAATCAGCCCCAGCATTTT. It codes for CASSTNSGNQPQHF.

This chain joins TRBV5-5 and TRBJ2-2; TRBD2 might be the D (5 bases). V was shortened by 4 bases and J by 7 bases, with 14 bases between the two germline ends. The CDR3 has 14 amino acids. CDR1 is SGHKS, CDR2 YYEKEE, per germline (reference sequence). CDR3 amino acids: CASSLSGIGGELFF. CDR3 nucleotide sequence: TGTGCCAGCAGCCTATCGGGGATTGGCGGGGAGCTGTTTTTT. The full variable domain, with the rest looked up from reference TRBV5-5 and TRBJ2-2, is DAGVTQSPTHLIKTRGQQVTLRCSPISGHKSVSWYQQVLGQGPQFIFQYYEKEERGRGNFPDRFSARQFPNYSSELNVNALLLGDSALYLCASSLSGIGGELFFGEGSRLTVL.

The J gene is TRBJ2-1, the V gene TRBV4-1; 11 bases align to TRBD1. This CDR3 region has 17 residues. V lost 0 bases to trimming and J lost 5 bases; unmatched junction nucleotides: 6. Germline V gene sequence: CDR1 MGHRA, CDR2 YSYEKL. CDR3 in DNA: TGCGCCAGCAGCCAAGATTTGGGGACAGGGGGGAACAATGAGCAGTTCTTC. Its translation is CASSQDLGTGGNNEQFF.

This clonotype was recorded at least ten times. The chain is built from TRBV12-3 or TRBV12-4 and TRBJ2-4; perhaps TRBD1 as D (7 bases). Trimming removed 5 bases at V and 7 bases at J, with 9 bases between. The CDR3 spans 12 residues. DNA for the CDR3: TGTGCCAGCAGTCCAGGGGGGAACATTCAGTACTTC. It yields the protein CASSPGGNIQYF.

V gene TRBV9 combines with J gene TRBJ2-7, with 8 bases fitting TRBD1. The CDR3 is 14 residues long. V lost 8 bases to trimming and J lost 2 bases; unmatched junction nucleotides: 9. Germline V lookup: CDR1 SGDLS, CDR2 YYNGEE. The CDR3 sequence: CASTSGTGPYEQYF. The CDR3, as DNA: TGTGCCAGTACATCCGGGACAGGCCCCTACGAGCAGTACTTC. The complete variable domain, with remaining parts taken from reference TRBV9 and TRBJ2-7, reads DSGVTQTPKHLITATGQRVTLRCSPRSGDLSVYWYQQSLDQGLQFLIQYYNGEERAKGNILERFSAQQFPDLHSELNLSSLELGDSALYFCASTSGTGPYEQYFGPGTRLTVT.

This chain uses TRBV28 with TRBJ1-5; D remains unclear. The V end lost 2 bases, the J end lost 7 bases, and 9 bases lay between the germline ends. Germline CDR1 reads MDHEN; CDR2 reads SYDVKM. The CDR3 has 13 amino acids. The CDR3 reads CASSLRSGQPQHF. DNA for the CDR3: TGTGCCAGCAGTTTAAGATCTGGGCAGCCCCAGCATTTT.